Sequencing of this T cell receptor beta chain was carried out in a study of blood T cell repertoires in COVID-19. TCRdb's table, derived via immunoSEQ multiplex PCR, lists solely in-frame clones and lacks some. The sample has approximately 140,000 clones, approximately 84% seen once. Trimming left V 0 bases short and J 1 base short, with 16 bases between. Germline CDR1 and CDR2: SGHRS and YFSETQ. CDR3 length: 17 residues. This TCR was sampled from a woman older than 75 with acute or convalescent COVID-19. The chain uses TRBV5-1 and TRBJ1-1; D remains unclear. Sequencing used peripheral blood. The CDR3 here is CASSLEPALGSNTEAFF. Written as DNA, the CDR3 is TGCGCCAGCAGCTTGGAGCCCGCCCTCGGGTCGAACACTGAAGCTTTCTTT.